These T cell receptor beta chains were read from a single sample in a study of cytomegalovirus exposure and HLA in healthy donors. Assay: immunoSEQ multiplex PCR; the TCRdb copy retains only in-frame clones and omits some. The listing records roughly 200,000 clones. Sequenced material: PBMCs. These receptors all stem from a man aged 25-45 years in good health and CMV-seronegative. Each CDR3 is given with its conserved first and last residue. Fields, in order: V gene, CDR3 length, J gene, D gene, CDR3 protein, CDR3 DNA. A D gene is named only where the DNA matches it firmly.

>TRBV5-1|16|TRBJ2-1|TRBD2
CASSLAASGGYNEQFF
TGCGCCAGCAGCTTGGCCGCAAGCGGGGGTTACAATGAGCAGTTCTTC
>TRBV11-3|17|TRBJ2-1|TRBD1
CASSLVAGGLVDNEQFF
TGTGCCAGCAGCTTAGTCGCAGGGGGTTTGGTGGACAATGAGCAGTTCTTC
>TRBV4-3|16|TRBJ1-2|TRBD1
CASSQDRRTGYNGYTF
TGCGCCAGCAGCCAAGATCGGCGGACAGGGTATAATGGCTACACCTTC
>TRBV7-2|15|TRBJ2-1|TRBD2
CASSSRLAAGAGQFF
TGTGCCAGCAGCTCACGACTAGCGGCAGGTGCGGGACAGTTCTTC
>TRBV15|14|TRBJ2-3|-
CATSRDQRTDTQYF
TGTGCCACCAGCAGAGATCAGAGGACAGATACGCAGTATTTT
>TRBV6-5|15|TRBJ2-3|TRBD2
CASSYGAGGVDTQYF
TGTGCCAGCAGTTACGGAGCGGGGGGTGTAGATACGCAGTATTTT
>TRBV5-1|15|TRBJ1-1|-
CASSLIQAENTEAFF
TGCGCCAGCAGCTTGATCCAGGCCGAGAACACTGAAGCTTTCTTT
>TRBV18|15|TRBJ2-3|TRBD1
CASSSRDRGADTQYF
TGTGCCAGCTCATCCCGGGACAGGGGGGCAGATACGCAGTATTTT
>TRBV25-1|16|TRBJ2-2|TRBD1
CASSETGGANTGELFF
TGTGCCAGCAGTGAGACAGGGGGTGCGAACACCGGGGAGCTGTTTTTT
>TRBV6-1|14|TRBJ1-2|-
CASSEAGGGYGYTF
TGTGCCAGCAGTGAAGCGGGAGGGGGCTATGGCTACACCTTC
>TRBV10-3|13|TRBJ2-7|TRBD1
CANRDSGQYEQYF
TGTGCCAACCGGGACAGCGGACAATACGAGCAGTACTTC
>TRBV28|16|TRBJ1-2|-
CASSLSATGLSYGYTF
TGTGCCAGCAGTTTATCCGCGACAGGATTAAGCTATGGCTACACCTTC
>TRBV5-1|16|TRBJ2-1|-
CASGPDAGSLHNEQFF
TGCGCCAGCGGTCCTGATGCGGGCAGCCTCCACAATGAGCAGTTCTTC
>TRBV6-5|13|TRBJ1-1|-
CASSPSSHTEAFF
TGTGCCAGCAGTCCATCTAGCCACACTGAAGCTTTCTTT
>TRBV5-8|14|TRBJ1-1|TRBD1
CASSGTGGPTEAFF
TGTGCCAGCAGCGGGACAGGGGGCCCGACTGAAGCTTTCTTT
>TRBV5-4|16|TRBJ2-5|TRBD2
CASSRSGLAGGETQYF
TGTGCCAGCAGCCGCTCGGGACTAGCGGGGGGAGAGACCCAGTACTTC
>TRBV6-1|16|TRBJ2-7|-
CASSEEAGNIPYEQYF
TGTGCCAGCAGTGAAGAAGCAGGAAACATCCCCTACGAGCAGTACTTC
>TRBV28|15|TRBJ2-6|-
CASSRLSSGANVLTF
TGTGCCAGCAGCAGACTGAGCTCTGGGGCCAACGTCCTGACTTTC
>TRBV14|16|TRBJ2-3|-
CASSRPGGRSGDTQYF
TGTGCCAGCAGCCGCCCTGGCGGGCGGTCGGGCGATACGCAGTATTTT
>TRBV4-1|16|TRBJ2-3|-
CASSPLGSVSRDTQYF
TGCGCCAGCAGCCCACTCGGGAGCGTGAGTAGAGATACGCAGTATTTT
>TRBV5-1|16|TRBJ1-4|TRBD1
CASSSRQGSSNEKLFF
TGCGCCAGCAGCTCCCGACAGGGTAGTTCTAATGAAAAACTGTTTTTT
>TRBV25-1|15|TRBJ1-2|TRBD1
CASKGAGQGPYGYTF
TGTGCCAGCAAGGGGGCGGGACAGGGGCCGTATGGCTACACCTTC
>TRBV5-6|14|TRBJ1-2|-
CASSLGGSTYGYTF
TGTGCCAGCAGCCTGGGAGGGAGCACCTATGGCTACACCTTC
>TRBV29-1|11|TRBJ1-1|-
CSVAGRGEAFF
TGCAGCGTTGCTGGTCGAGGTGAAGCTTTCTTT
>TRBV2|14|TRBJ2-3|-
CASTRGPFTDTQYF
TGTGCCAGCACGCGGGGCCCTTTCACAGATACGCAGTATTTT
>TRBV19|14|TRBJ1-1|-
CASSLGGLVPKAFF
TGTGCCAGTAGTCTGGGGGGGCTTGTACCGAAAGCTTTCTTT
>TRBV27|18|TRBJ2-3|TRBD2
CASSLLGIGTSGADTQYF
TGTGCCAGCAGTTTATTGGGCATTGGGACTAGCGGGGCGGATACGCAGTATTTT
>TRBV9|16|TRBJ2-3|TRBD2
CASSPEGAGLTDTQYF
TGTGCCAGCAGCCCCGAGGGAGCGGGATTGACAGATACGCAGTATTTT
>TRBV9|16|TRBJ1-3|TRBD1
CASSVEGTGGRNTIYF
TGTGCCAGCAGCGTAGAAGGCACAGGGGGTCGAAACACCATATATTTT
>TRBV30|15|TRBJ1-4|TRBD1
CAWSRTGGLGEKLFF
TGTGCCTGGAGTAGAACAGGGGGCTTAGGGGAAAAACTGTTTTTT
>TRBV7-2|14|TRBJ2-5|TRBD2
CASSPPPGRGTQYF
TGTGCCAGCAGCCCCCCACCGGGGAGGGGGACCCAGTACTTC
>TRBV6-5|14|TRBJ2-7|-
CASRVSGISYEQYF
TGTGCCAGCAGGGTAAGCGGCATCTCCTACGAGCAGTACTTC
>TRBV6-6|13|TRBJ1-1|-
CASSYSEASEAFF
TGTGCCAGCAGTTACTCGGAGGCAAGTGAAGCTTTCTTT
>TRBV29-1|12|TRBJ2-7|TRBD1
CSTRTGLYEQYF
TGCAGCACCCGGACAGGCCTCTACGAGCAGTACTTC
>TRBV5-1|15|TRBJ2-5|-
CASSLGSTGGETQYF
TGCGCCAGCAGCTTGGGTTCAACGGGGGGCGAGACCCAGTACTTC
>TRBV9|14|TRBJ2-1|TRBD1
CASSVEGQGFRPFF
TGTGCCAGCAGCGTAGAGGGACAGGGATTTCGACCCTTCTTC
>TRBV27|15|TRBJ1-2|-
CASSSTGSYGYGYTF
TGTGCCAGCAGTTCAACAGGGTCGTACGGCTATGGCTACACCTTC
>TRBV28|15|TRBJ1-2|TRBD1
CASTHRRTGGYGYTF
TGTGCCAGCACCCATCGCCGGACAGGGGGCTATGGCTACACCTTC
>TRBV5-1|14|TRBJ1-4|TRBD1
CASSWGTEHEKLFF
TGCGCCAGCAGCTGGGGGACAGAGCATGAAAAACTGTTTTTT
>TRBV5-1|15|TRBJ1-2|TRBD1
CASSLVGTGVDGYTF
TGCGCCAGCAGCTTGGTGGGGACAGGGGTCGATGGCTACACCTTC
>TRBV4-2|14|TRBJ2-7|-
CASSQGDTDYEQYF
TGTGCCAGCAGCCAAGGGGACACAGATTACGAGCAGTACTTC
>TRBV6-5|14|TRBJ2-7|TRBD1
CASSYSWDSYEQYF
TGTGCCAGCAGTTACAGTTGGGACAGCTACGAGCAGTACTTC
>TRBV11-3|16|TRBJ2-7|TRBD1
CASSKSAGQASYEQYF
TGTGCCAGCAGCAAGTCCGCGGGACAGGCCTCCTACGAGCAGTACTTC
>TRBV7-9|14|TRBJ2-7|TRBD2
CASSSPGLAYEQYF
TGTGCCAGCAGCTCTCCGGGACTAGCCTACGAGCAGTACTTC
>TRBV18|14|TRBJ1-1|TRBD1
CASSTGQRNTEAFF
TGTGCCAGCTCAACGGGACAGAGGAACACTGAAGCTTTCTTT
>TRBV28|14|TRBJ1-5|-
CASSREYGDQPQHF
TGTGCCAGCAGCCGCGAATATGGAGATCAGCCCCAGCATTTT
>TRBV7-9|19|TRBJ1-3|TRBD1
CASSLFGLKGAPGGNTIYF
TGTGCCAGCAGCTTATTTGGGTTGAAGGGGGCTCCAGGTGGAAACACCATATATTTT
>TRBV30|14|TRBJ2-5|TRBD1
CAWRETGGSETQYF
TGTGCCTGGAGAGAGACAGGGGGCAGCGAGACCCAGTACTTC
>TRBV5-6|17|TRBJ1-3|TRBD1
CASSLATGTGGGNTIYF
TGTGCCAGCAGCTTGGCGACCGGGACAGGGGGTGGAAACACCATATATTTT
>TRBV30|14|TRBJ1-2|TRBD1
CAWGPGGSSYGYTF
TGTGCCTGGGGTCCAGGGGGCTCATCCTATGGCTACACCTTC
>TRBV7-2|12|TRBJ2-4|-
CAILVAQNIQYF
TGTGCCATCCTCGTGGCCCAAAACATTCAGTACTTC
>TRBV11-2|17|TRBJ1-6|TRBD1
CASSRATGSSYNSPLHF
TGTGCCAGCAGCCGAGCGACAGGGAGCTCCTATAATTCACCCCTCCACTTT
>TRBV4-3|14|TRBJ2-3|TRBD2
CASSSGGDTDTQYF
TGCGCCAGCAGTAGCGGGGGGGACACAGATACGCAGTATTTT
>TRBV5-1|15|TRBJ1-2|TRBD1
CASSSQAWTGDGYTF
TGCGCCAGCAGCTCTCAAGCTTGGACAGGGGATGGCTACACCTTC
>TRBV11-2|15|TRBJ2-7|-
CASSSTQAPSYEQYF
TGTGCCAGCAGCTCCACACAGGCGCCCTCCTACGAGCAGTACTTC